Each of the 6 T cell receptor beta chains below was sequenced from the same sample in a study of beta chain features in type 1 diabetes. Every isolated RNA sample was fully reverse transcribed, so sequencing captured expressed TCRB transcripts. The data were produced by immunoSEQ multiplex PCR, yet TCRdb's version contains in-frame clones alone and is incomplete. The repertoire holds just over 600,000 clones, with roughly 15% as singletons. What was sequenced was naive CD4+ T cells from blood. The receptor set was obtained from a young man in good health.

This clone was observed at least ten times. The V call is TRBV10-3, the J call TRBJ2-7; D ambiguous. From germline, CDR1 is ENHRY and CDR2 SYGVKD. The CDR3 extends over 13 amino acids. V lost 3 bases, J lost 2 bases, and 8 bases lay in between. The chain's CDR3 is CAISDKKPYEQYF. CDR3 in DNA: TGTGCCATCAGTGACAAGAAACCCTACGAGCAGTACTTC.

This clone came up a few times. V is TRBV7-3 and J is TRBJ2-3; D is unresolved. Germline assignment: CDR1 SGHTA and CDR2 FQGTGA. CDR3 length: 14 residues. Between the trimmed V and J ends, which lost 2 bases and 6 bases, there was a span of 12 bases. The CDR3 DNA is TGTGCCAGCAGCTTAGCAATCGGTTCGGATACGCAGTATTTT. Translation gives CASSLAIGSDTQYF.

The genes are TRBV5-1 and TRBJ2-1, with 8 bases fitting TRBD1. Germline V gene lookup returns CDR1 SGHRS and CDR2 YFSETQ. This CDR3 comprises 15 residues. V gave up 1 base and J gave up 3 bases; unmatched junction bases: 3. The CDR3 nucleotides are TGCGCCAGCAGCTTGATAGGACAGGGCTACAATGAGCAGTTCTTC. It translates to CASSLIGQGYNEQFF.

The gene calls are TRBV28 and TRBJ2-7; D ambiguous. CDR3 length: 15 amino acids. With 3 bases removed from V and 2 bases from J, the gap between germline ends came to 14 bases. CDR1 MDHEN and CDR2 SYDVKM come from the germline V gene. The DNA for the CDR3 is TGTGCCAGCAGTTTTGACACCAGTATTACCTACGAGCAGTACTTC. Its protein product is CASSFDTSITYEQYF.

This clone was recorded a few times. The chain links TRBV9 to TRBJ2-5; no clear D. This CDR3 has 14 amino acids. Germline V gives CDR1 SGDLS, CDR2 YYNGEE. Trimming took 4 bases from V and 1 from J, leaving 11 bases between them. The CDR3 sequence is CASSNSWGQETQYF. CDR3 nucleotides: TGTGCCAGCAGCAACTCCTGGGGCCAAGAGACCCAGTACTTC.

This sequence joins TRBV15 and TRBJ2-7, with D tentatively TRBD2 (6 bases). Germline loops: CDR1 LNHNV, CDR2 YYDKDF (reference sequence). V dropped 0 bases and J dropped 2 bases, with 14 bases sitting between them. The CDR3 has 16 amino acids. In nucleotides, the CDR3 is TGTGCCACCAGCAGAGATCGGGGCCCGGGGGCCTACGAGCAGTACTTC. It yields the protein CATSRDRGPGAYEQYF.